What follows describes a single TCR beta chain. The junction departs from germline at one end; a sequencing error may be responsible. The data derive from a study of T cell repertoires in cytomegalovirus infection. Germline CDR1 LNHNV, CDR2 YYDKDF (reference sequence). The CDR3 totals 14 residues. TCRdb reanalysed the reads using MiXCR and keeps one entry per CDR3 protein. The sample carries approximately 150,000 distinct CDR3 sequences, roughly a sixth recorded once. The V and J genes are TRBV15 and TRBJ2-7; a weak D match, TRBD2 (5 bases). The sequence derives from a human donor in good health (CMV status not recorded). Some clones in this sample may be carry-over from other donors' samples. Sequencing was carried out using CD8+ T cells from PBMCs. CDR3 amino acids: CATSRDREVYEHYF. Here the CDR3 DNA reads TGTGCCACCAGCAGAGATCGGGAAGTTTACGAGCATTACTTC.